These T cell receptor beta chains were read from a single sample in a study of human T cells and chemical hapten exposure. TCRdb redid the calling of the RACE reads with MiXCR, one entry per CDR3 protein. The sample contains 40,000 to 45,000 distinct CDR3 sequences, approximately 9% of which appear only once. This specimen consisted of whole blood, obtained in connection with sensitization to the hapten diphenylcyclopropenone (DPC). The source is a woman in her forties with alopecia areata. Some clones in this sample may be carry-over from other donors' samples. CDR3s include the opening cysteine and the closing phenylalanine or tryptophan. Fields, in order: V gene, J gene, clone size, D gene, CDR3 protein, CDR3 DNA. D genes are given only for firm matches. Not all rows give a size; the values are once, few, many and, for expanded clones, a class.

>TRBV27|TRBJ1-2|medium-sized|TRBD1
CASSSGTGSKGYTF
TGTGCCAGCAGTTCCGGGACAGGTTCGAAAGGCTACACCTTC
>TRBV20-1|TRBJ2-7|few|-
CSARRSSYEQYF
TGCAGTGCTAGGAGGAGCTCCTACGAGCAGTACTTC
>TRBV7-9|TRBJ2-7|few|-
CASSLVGTTYEQYF
TGTGCCAGCAGCTTAGTCGGCACAACCTACGAGCAGTACTTC
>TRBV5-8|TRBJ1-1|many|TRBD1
CASSRNRDSEAFF
TGTGCCAGCAGCCGTAATCGGGACAGTGAAGCTTTCTTT
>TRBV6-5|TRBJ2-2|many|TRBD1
CASSYRTGSTGELFF
TGTGCCAGCAGTTACAGGACAGGGTCTACCGGGGAGCTGTTTTTT
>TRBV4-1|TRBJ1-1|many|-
CASSQGTGTTEAFF
TGCGCCAGCAGCCAGGGCACAGGCACCACTGAAGCTTTCTTT
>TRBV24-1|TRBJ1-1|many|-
CATSDPTLFRGAFF
TGTGCCACCAGTGACCCGACCCTTTTCAGAGGGGCTTTCTTT
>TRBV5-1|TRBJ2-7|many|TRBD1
CASRPGWQGANLAYEQYF
TGCGCCAGCAGGCCTGGTTGGCAGGGGGCCAATCTAGCCTACGAGCAGTACTTC
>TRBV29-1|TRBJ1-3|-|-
CSVEEGSHSGNTIYF
TGCAGCGTTGAAGAGGGGAGTCACTCTGGAAACACCATATATTTT
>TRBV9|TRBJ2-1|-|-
CASSVYGNSYNEQFF
TGTGCCAGCAGCGTATACGGGAACTCCTACAATGAGCAGTTCTTC
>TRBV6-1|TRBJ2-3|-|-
CASSESQGNTQYF
TGTGCCAGCAGTGAATCCCAGGGGAATACGCAGTATTTT
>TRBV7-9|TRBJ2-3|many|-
CASSLGYTDTQYF
TGTGCCAGCAGCTTAGGGTACACAGATACGCAGTATTTT
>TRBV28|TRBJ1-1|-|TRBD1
CASSLPTGGWTEAFF
TGTGCCAGCAGTTTACCGACAGGGGGTTGGACTGAAGCTTTCTTT
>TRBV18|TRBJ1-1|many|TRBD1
CASSRQGGETEAFF
TGTGCCAGCTCCCGCCAGGGGGGGGAGACTGAAGCTTTCTTT
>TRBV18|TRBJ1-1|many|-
CASSPRDFLGTEAFF
TGTGCCAGCTCACCGAGGGACTTTCTCGGGACTGAAGCTTTCTTT
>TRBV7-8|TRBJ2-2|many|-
CASSLAWADPNTGELFF
TGTGCCAGCAGCTTAGCGTGGGCAGACCCGAACACCGGGGAGCTGTTTTTT